These 15 T cell receptor beta chains share one sample of origin, sequenced in a study of blood T cells in healthy people across ages. It was with a sample-barcoded 5' primer and a J-beta primer mix that a second PCR of about 6 to 12 cycles was run. TCRdb processed the 5' RACE reads anew with MiXCR; each CDR3 protein has one entry. The repertoire holds more than 650,000 distinct CDR3 sequences, with roughly 26% as singletons. This sample also belongs to another study, concerning T cells of mothers and their children.

The sequenced sample was blood. The source is a boy younger than 18 in good health.

J is TRBJ2-5 and V is TRBV3-1; TRBD2 aligns across 7 bases. V was pared by 7 bases and J by 0 bases, with 5 bases of the junction left unmatched. Germline lookup yields CDR1 LGHDT and CDR2 YNNKEL (reference sequence). CDR3 length equals 14 residues. This CDR3 is CASIRGEDQETQYF. In DNA, the CDR3 is TGTGCCAGCATCCGGGGGGAAGACCAAGAGACCCAGTACTTC.

The chain recombines TRBV10-2 with TRBJ2-5; the match to TRBD2 covers 7 bases. The junction had 8 bases not matched to a gene; V was cut back by 2 bases and J by 2 bases. Germline CDR1 reads WSHSY; CDR2 reads SAAADI. The CDR3 has 16 residues. CDR3 amino acids: CASSEMLAGLQETQYF. The CDR3 DNA is TGCGCCAGCAGTGAGATGTTAGCGGGCCTACAAGAGACCCAGTACTTC.

This clonotype appeared many times. The V call is TRBV11-1, the J call TRBJ1-4; no clear D gene. This CDR3 region has 15 residues. V shed 5 bases and J shed 4 bases, with 14 bases lying between them. The germline gives CDR1 SGHAT, CDR2 FQDESV (reference sequence). CDR3 nucleotides: TGTGCCAGCAGCGCACCGGACGGCTATAATGAAAAACTGTTTTTT. Its protein is CASSAPDGYNEKLFF.

The rearrangement joins TRBV10-3 to TRBJ2-1, with 8 bases fitting TRBD1. V dropped 10 bases and J dropped 5; count of bases not matched to a gene: 10. This CDR3 contains 14 residues. CDR1 is ENHRY and CDR2 is SYGVKD in the germline V gene. CDR3 residues: CATQGALSHNEQFF. CDR3 nucleotides: TGTGCCACCCAGGGGGCCCTGTCCCACAATGAGCAGTTCTTC.

This clonotype was seen a handful of times. The gene calls are TRBV7-6 and TRBJ2-7; 8 bases fit TRBD1. V lost 5 bases and J lost 6; bases outside the gene matches: 9. Germline loops: CDR1 SGHVS, CDR2 FNYEAQ. The CDR3 runs to 14 residues. CDR3 region: CASSDLTGATEQYF. In DNA, the CDR3 is TGTGCCAGCAGCGACTTGACAGGGGCGACCGAGCAGTACTTC. The complete variable domain, with remaining parts taken from reference TRBV7-6 and TRBJ2-7, reads GAGVSQSPRYKVTKRGQDVALRCDPISGHVSLYWYRQALGQGPEFLTYFNYEAQQDKSGLPNDRFSAERPEGSISTLTIQRTEQRDSAMYRCASSDLTGATEQYFGPGTRLTVT.

This clonotype was detected only a few times. The chain couples TRBV28 to TRBJ1-4; 7 nucleotides line up with TRBD1. The CDR3 is 13 amino acids. Germline assignment: CDR1 MDHEN and CDR2 SYDVKM. V lost 8 bases, J lost 8 bases, and 8 bases stayed unmatched. The CDR3 nucleotides read TGTGCCAGCTTAGCGCCAGGGGGGGAAAAACTGTTTTTT. Translating it yields CASLAPGGEKLFF.

This clonotype was counted ten times or more. The chain uses TRBV4-2 and TRBJ2-5; D is unresolved. Germline loops: CDR1 LGHNA, CDR2 YNFKEQ. The CDR3 runs to 13 residues. V dropped 1 base and J dropped 5 bases, with 8 bases sitting between them. The CDR3 loop is CASSQGEGETQYF. As DNA, the CDR3 is TGTGCCAGCAGCCAAGGGGAAGGGGAGACCCAGTACTTC.

In its sample, this clonotype was seen a few times. The chain has TRBV5-5 and TRBJ1-2, with a weak D call TRBD1 (5 bases). Germline CDR1 reads SGHKS; CDR2 reads YYEKEE (reference sequence). The CDR3 is 17 amino acids. The V gene lost 2 bases and the J gene lost 0 bases, with 17 bases spanning the gap. CDR3 in amino acids: CASSLFEGQQPNYGYTF. The CDR3 DNA sequence: TGTGCCAGCAGCTTATTTGAGGGGCAGCAACCTAACTATGGCTACACCTTC.

This chain uses TRBV5-6 with TRBJ2-7, with 8 bases matching TRBD1. Germline V gives CDR1 SGHDT, CDR2 YYEEEE. The CDR3 consists of 16 residues. V lost 2 bases, J lost 2 bases, and 9 bases stayed unmatched. In DNA form, the CDR3 reads TGTGCCAGCAGCTTTCGAGACAGGGGTCCTCCCTACGAGCAGTACTTC. Residues: CASSFRDRGPPYEQYF. Full variable domain (rest looked up from reference TRBV5-6 and TRBJ2-7): DAGVTQSPTHLIKTRGQQVTLRCSPKSGHDTVSWYQQALGQGPQFIFQYYEEEERQRGNFPDRFSGHQFPNYSSELNVNALLLGDSALYLCASSFRDRGPPYEQYFGPGTRLTVT.

The chain is built from TRBV13 and TRBJ1-4; 9 bases fit TRBD1. Germline values: CDR1 PRHDT, CDR2 FYEKMQ (reference sequence). This CDR3 is built from 15 residues. Germline trimming cut 4 bases from V and 7 bases from J; bases unmatched to any gene: 7. The CDR3 sequence is CASSSDRDRAEKLFF. CDR3 nucleotide sequence: TGTGCCAGCAGCTCTGATCGGGACAGGGCTGAAAAACTGTTTTTT. The variable domain in full, completed from reference TRBV13 and TRBJ1-4, reads AAGVIQSPRHLIKEKRETATLKCYPIPRHDTVYWYQQGPGQDPQFLISFYEKMQSDKGSIPDRFSAQQFSDYHSELNMSSLELGDSALYFCASSSDRDRAEKLFFGSGTQLSVL.

This clonotype was found a few times. This chain's CDR3 is CASLPGYEQYF. The CDR3 region has the DNA TGTGCCAGCCTCCCGGGCTACGAGCAGTACTTC. The chain recombines TRBV28 with TRBJ2-5, with no clear D. The J call may be mistaken, given a closer DNA end match to TRBJ2-7. Germline-derived CDR1 and CDR2 are MDHEN and SYDVKM. CDR3 size: 11 residues.

The chain has TRBV12-3 or TRBV12-4 and TRBJ2-1; D tentatively fits TRBD1 or TRBD2 (5 bases each). The CDR3 loop spans 17 amino acids. Trimming pared 5 bases from V and 2 bases from J, leaving 19 bases between. The CDR3 protein is CASSPPGTRVTYNEQFF. The CDR3 nucleotides read TGTGCCAGCAGTCCCCCAGGGACGAGGGTCACCTACAATGAGCAGTTCTTC.

The chain carries TRBV6-2 or TRBV6-3 and TRBJ2-1; 10 nucleotides line up with TRBD2. The length of the CDR3 is 16 residues. The V and J ends lost 7 bases and 3 bases, in that order; junction bases with no gene match: 9. CDR1 MNHEY and CDR2 SVGEGT come from the germline V gene. This chain's CDR3 is CASTGHSGGRYNEQFF. The CDR3 region has the DNA TGTGCCAGCACCGGACATAGCGGGGGGCGCTACAATGAGCAGTTCTTC.

This rearrangement joins TRBV27 to TRBJ1-6, with TRBD1 as a possible D gene (5 bases). The CDR3 sequence is 12 residues long. V lost 5 bases and J 12 bases, leaving 11 bases between the germline ends. From germline, CDR1 is MNHEY and CDR2 SMNVEV (reference sequence). CDR3 sequence: CASSLLGGPLHF. DNA of the CDR3: TGTGCCAGCAGTCTCCTTGGGGGACCCCTCCACTTT.

Only a few counts were recorded for this clonotype. This chain connects TRBV5-4 to TRBJ1-2; D might be TRBD1 (5 bases). The CDR3 loop spans 13 amino acids. Trimming shortened V by 0 bases and J by 6 bases, and 9 bases separated the two germline ends. Germline V gives CDR1 SGHNT, CDR2 YYREEE (reference sequence). The DNA of the CDR3 is TGTGCCAGCAGCTTGGAGGTGGGACATGGCTACACCTTC. Encoded protein: CASSLEVGHGYTF.